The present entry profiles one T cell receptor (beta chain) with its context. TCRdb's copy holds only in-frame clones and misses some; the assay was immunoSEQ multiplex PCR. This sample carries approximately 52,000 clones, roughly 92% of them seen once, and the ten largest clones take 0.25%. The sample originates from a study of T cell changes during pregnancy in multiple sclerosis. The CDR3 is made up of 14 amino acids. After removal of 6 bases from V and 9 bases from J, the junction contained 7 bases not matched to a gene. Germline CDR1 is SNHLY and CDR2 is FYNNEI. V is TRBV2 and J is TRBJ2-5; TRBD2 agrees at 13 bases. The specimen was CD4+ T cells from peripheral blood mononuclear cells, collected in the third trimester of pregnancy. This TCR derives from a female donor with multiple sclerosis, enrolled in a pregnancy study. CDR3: CASRWTSGGGAQYF. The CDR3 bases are TGTGCCAGCAGGTGGACTAGCGGGGGTGGGGCCCAGTACTTC.